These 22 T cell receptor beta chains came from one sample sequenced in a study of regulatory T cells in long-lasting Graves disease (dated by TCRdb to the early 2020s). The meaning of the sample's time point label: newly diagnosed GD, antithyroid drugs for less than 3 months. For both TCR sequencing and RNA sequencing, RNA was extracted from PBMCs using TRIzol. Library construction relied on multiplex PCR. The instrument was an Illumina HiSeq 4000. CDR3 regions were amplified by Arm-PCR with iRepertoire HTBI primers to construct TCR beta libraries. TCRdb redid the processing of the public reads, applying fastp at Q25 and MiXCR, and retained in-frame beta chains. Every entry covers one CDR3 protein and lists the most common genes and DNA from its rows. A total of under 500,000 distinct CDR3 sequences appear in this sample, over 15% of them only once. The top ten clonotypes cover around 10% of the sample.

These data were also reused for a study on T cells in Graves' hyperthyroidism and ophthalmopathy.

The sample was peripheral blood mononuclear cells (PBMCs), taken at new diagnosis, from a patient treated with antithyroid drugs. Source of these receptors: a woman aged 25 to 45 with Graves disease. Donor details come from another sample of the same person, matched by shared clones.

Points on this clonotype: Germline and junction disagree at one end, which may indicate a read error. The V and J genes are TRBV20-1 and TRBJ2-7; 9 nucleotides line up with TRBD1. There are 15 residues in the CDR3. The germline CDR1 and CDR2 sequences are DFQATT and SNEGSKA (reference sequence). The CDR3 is CNARADRGSSYEQYF. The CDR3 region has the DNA TGCAATGCTAGAGCTGACAGGGGGTCCTCCTACGAGCAGTACTTC.

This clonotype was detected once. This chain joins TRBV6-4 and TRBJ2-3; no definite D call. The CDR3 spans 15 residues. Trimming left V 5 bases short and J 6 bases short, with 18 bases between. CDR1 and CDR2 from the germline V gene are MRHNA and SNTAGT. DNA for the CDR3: TGTGCCAGCAGTTACGCGGCGCTACTCGGTGATACGCAGTATTTT. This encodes CASSYAALLGDTQYF.

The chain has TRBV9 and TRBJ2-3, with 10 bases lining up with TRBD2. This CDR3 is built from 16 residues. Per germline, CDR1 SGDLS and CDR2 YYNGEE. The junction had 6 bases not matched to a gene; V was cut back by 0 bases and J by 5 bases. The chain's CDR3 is CASSVGTSGIGDTQYF. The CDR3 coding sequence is TGTGCCAGCAGCGTAGGCACTAGCGGGATTGGAGATACGCAGTATTTT.

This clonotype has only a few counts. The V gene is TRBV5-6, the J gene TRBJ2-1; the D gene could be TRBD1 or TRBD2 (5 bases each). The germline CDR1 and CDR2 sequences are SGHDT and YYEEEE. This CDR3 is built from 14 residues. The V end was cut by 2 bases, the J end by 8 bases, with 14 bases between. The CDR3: CASSFGTDHHEQFF. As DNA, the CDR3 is TGTGCCAGCAGCTTCGGGACCGACCACCATGAGCAGTTCTTC.

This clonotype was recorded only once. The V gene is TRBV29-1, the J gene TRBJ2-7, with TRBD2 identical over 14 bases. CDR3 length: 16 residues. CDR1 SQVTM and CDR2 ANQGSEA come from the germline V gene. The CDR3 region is CSAGGTSGSRYYEQYF. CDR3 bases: TGCAGTGCCGGGGGGACTAGCGGGAGCAGATACTACGAGCAGTACTTC.

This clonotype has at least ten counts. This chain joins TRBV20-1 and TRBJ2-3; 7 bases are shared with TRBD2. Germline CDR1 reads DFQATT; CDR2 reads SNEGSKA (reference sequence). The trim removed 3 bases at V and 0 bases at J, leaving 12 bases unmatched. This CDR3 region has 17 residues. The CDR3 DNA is TGCAGTGCTAGTACCCTGGGGGACTACCCTAGCACAGATACGCAGTATTTT. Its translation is CSASTLGDYPSTDTQYF.

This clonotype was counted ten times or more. The CDR3 sequence: CASLGQRNQPQHF. As DNA, the CDR3 is TGTGCCAGTTTGGGACAACGCAATCAGCCCCAGCATTTT. The chain is built from TRBV28 and TRBJ1-5; D may be TRBD1 (6 bases). The CDR3 runs to 13 residues. Deletions cut 9 bases from V and 2 bases from J, with 11 bases between. Germline values: CDR1 MDHEN, CDR2 SYDVKM.

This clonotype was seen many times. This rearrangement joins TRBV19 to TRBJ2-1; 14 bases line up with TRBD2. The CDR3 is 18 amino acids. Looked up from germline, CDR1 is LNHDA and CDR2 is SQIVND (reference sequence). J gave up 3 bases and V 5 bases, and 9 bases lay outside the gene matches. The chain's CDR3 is CASSPGLAGGRGYNEQFF. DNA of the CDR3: TGTGCCAGTAGTCCAGGACTAGCGGGAGGCCGGGGCTACAATGAGCAGTTCTTC.

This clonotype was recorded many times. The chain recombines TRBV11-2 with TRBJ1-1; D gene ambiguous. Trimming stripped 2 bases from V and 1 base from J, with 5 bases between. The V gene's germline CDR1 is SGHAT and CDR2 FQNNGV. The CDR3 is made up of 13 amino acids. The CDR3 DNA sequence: TGTGCCAGCAGCTTAAACCCGAACACTGAAGCTTTCTTT. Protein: CASSLNPNTEAFF.

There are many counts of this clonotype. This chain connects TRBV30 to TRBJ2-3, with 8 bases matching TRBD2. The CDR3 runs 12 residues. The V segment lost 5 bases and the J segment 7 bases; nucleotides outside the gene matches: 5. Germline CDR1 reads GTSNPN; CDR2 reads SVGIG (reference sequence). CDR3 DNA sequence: TGTGCCTGGGAGATAGCGGGGCATACGCAGTATTTT. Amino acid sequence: CAWEIAGHTQYF.

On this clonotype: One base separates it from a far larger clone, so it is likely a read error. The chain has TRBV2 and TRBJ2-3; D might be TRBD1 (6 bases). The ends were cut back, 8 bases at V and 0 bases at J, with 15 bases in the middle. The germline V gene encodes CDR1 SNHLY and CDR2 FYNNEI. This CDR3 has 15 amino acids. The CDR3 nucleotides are TGTGCCAGCGCCCAGGGGCGGGCTAGCACAGATACGCAGTATTTT. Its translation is CASAQGRASTDTQYF.

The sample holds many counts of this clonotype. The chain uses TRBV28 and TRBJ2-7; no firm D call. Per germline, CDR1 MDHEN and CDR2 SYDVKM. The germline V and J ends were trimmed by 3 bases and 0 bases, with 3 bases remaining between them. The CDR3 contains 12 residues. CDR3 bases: TGTGCCAGCAGTTTCCCCTCCTACGAGCAGTACTTC. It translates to CASSFPSYEQYF.

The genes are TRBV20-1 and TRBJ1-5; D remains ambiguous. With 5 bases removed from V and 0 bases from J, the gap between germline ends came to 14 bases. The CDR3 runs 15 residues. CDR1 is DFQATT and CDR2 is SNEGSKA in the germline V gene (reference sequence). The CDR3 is CSAANRANSNQPQHF. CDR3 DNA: TGCAGTGCTGCCAATAGGGCAAATAGCAATCAGCCCCAGCATTTT.

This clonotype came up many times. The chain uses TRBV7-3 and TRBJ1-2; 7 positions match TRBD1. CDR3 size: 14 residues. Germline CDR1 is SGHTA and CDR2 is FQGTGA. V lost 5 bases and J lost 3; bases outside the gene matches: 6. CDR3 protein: CASSPTGQDYGYTF. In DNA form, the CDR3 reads TGTGCCAGCAGCCCTACAGGACAGGACTATGGCTACACCTTC.

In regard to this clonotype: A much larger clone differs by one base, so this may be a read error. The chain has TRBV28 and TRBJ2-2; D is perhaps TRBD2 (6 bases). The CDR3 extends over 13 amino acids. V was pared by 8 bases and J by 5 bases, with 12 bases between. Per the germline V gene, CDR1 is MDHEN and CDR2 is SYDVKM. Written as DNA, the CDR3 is TGTGCCAGCCGGGTACGGGGGACCGGGGAGCTGTTTTTT. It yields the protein CASRVRGTGELFF.

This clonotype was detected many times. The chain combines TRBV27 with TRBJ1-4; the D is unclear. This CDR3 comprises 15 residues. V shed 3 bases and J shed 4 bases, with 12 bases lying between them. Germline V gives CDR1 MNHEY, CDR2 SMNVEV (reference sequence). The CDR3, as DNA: TGTGCCAGCAGTTTTGAAGCGACCTATAATGAAAAACTGTTTTTT. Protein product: CASSFEATYNEKLFF.

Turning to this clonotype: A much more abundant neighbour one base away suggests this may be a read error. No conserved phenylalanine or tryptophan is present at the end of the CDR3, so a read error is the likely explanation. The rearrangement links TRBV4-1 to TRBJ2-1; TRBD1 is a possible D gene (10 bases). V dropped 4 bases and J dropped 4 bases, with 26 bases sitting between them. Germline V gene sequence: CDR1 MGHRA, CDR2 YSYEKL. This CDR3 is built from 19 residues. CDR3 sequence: CASSRRQGARLAGYNEQFS. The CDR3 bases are TGCGCCAGCAGCCGAAGACAGGGGGCCCGGCTAGCGGGATACAATGAGCAGTTCTCC.

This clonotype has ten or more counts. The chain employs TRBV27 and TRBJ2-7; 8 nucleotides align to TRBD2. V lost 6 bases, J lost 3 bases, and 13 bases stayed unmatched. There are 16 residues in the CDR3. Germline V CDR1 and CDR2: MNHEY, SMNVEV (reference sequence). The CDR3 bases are TGTGCCAGCAGAGGAAGCAGAAGCAGCGGGAGCTACGAGCAGTACTTC. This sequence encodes CASRGSRSSGSYEQYF.

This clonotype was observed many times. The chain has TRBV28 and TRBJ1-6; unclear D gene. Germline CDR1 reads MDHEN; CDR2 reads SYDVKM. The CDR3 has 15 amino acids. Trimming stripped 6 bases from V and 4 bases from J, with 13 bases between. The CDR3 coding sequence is TGTGCCAGCAGACTCAGCCGGGGATATAATTCACCCCTCCACTTT. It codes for CASRLSRGYNSPLHF. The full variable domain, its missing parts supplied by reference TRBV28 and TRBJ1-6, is DVKVTQSSRYLVKRTGEKVFLECVQDMDHENMFWYRQDPGLGLRLIYFSYDVKMKEKGDIPEGYSVSREKKERFSLILESASTNQTSMYLCASRLSRGYNSPLHFGNGTRLTVT.

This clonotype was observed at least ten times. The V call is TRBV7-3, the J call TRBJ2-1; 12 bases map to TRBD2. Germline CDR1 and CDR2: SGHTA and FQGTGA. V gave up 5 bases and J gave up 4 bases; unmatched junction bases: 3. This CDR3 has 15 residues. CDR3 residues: CASSAGLAGYNEQFF. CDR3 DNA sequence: TGTGCCAGCAGCGCCGGACTAGCGGGATACAATGAGCAGTTCTTC.

CDR3: CASSSGTGTFSDTQYF. CDR3 nucleotide sequence: TGTGCCAGCAGCTCCGGGACAGGAACCTTTTCGGATACGCAGTATTTT. The chain has TRBV5-4 and TRBJ2-3, with 8 bases matching TRBD1. After removal of 3 bases from V and 6 bases from J, the junction contained 12 bases not matched to a gene. CDR3 size: 16 residues. CDR1 is SGHNT and CDR2 is YYREEE in the germline V gene (reference sequence).

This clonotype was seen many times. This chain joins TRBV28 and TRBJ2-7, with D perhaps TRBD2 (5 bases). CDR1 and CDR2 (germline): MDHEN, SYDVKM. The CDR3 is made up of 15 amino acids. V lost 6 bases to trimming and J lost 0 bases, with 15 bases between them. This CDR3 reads CASSRLAPLSYEQYF. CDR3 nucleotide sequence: TGTGCCAGCAGCAGGCTAGCTCCTCTCTCCTACGAGCAGTACTTC.